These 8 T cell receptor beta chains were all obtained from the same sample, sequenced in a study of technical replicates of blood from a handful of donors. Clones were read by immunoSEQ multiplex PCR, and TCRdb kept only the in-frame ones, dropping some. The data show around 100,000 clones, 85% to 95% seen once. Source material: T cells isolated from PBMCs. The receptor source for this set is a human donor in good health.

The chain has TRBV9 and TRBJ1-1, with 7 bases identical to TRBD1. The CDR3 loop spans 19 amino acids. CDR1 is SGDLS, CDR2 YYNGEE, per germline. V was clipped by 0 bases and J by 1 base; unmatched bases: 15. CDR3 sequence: CASSVVVDRQGLRNTEAFF. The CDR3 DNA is TGTGCCAGCAGCGTAGTAGTAGACCGACAGGGACTGAGGAACACTGAAGCTTTCTTT.

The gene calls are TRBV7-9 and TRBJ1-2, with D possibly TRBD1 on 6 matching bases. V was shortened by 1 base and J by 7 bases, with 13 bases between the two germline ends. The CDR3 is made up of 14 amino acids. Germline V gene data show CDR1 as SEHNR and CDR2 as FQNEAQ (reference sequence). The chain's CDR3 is CASSLDGGWVGYTF. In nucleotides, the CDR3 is TGTGCCAGCAGCTTAGATGGGGGCTGGGTTGGCTACACCTTC.

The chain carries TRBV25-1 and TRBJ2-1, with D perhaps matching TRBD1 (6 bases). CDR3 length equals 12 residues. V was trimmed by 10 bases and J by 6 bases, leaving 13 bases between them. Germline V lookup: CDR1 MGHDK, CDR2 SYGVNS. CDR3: CATTGSPNEQFF. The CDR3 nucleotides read TGTGCCACGACAGGTTCCCCCAATGAGCAGTTCTTC.

The CDR3 protein is CAIGAEPREQFF. The CDR3 bases are TGTGCCATCGGGGCAGAACCTAGGGAGCAGTTCTTC. This chain joins TRBV10-3 and TRBJ2-1, with D maybe TRBD1 (5 bases). The germline V and J ends were trimmed by 8 bases and 10 bases, with 15 bases remaining between them. Germline V gives CDR1 ENHRY, CDR2 SYGVKD. The length of the CDR3 is 12 residues.

CDR3 in amino acids: CASSGRGYQETQYF. CDR3 sequence (DNA): TGTGCCAGCAGTGGGCGGGGGTACCAAGAGACCCAGTACTTC. The gene calls are TRBV6-1 and TRBJ2-5; 7 bases fit TRBD2. Trimming took 4 bases from V and 0 from J; bases not matched to a gene: 2. The length of the CDR3 is 14 residues. CDR1 is MNHNS, CDR2 SASEGT, per germline.

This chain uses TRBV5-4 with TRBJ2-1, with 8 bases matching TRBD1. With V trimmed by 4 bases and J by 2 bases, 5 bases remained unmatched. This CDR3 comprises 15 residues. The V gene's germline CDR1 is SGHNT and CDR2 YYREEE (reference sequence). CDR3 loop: CASSLPGQAYNEQFF. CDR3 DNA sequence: TGTGCCAGCAGCCTGCCGGGACAGGCCTACAATGAGCAGTTCTTC.

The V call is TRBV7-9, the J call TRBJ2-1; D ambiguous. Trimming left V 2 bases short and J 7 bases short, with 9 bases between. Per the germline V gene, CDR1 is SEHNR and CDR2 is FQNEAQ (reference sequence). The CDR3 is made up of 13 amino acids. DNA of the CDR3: TGTGCCAGCAGCTTACCTCCCAGGAATGAGCAGTTCTTC. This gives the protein CASSLPPRNEQFF.

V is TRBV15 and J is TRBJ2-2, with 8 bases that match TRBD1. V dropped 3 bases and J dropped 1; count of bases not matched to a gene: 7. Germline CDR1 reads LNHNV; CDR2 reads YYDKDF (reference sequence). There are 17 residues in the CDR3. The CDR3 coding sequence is TGTGCCACCAGCAGTCGGTATGGACAGGGGAACACCGGGGAGCTGTTTTTT. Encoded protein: CATSSRYGQGNTGELFF.